The 8 T cell receptor beta chains presented below share a single source sample, sequenced in a study of identical twins. TCRdb used MiXCR to reprocess the 5' RACE reads, holding one entry per CDR3 protein. The sample has around 450,000 distinct CDR3 sequences; over 12% are singletons. These data were also reused for a study on yellow fever vaccine responses in identical twins.

Sequenced: CD4+ T cells sorted from blood. The origin of the receptors is a woman between 18 and 30 years old in good health.

The V gene is TRBV11-2, the J gene TRBJ2-2, with TRBD2 matching over 11 bases. There are 16 residues in the CDR3. Unmatched junction bases numbered 3, after V lost 5 bases and J lost 1 base. Looked up from germline, CDR1 is SGHAT and CDR2 is FQNNGV. The CDR3 sequence: CASSPGTSGNTGELFF. CDR3 sequence (DNA): TGTGCCAGCAGCCCTGGGACTAGCGGGAACACCGGGGAGCTGTTTTTT. Complete variable domain (other parts from reference TRBV11-2 and TRBJ2-2): EAGVAQSPRYKIIEKRQSVAFWCNPISGHATLYWYQQILGQGPKLLIQFQNNGVVDDSQLPKDRFSAERLKGVDSTLKIQPAKLEDSAVYLCASSPGTSGNTGELFFGEGSRLTVL.

This clonotype was seen repeatedly, ten times or more. The rearrangement links TRBV7-9 to TRBJ2-1; 12 bases fit TRBD2. Trimming took 3 bases from V and 9 from J; bases not matched to a gene: 6. The CDR3 contains 15 residues. The germline gives CDR1 SEHNR, CDR2 FQNEAQ (reference sequence). The CDR3, as DNA: TGTGCCAGCAGCTTCGGACTAGCGGGGTACGGTGAGCAGTTCTTC. This sequence encodes CASSFGLAGYGEQFF. Drawing the rest from reference TRBV7-9 and TRBJ2-1, the complete variable domain is DTGVSQNPRHKITKRGQNVTFRCDPISEHNRLYWYRQTLGQGPEFLTYFQNEAQLEKSRLLSDRFSAERPKGSFSTLEIQRTEQGDSAMYLCASSFGLAGYGEQFFGPGTRLTVL.

This clonotype was observed many times. The chain carries TRBV3-1 and TRBJ2-7, with no clear D. This CDR3 is built from 13 residues. Trimming removed 2 bases from V and 6 bases from J, with 11 bases in between. The V gene's germline CDR1 is LGHDT and CDR2 YNNKEL (reference sequence). The CDR3 DNA follows: TGTGCCAGCAGCCAACTCCAGGTGGGCGAGCAGTACTTC. Protein product: CASSQLQVGEQYF.

This clonotype was counted ten times or more. The V and J genes are TRBV12-3 or TRBV12-4 and TRBJ2-1; D is uncertain. Trimming removed 6 bases from V and 9 bases from J, with 15 bases in between. The CDR3 has 13 residues. The CDR3 loop is CASSPSYYGEQFF. CDR3 nucleotides: TGTGCCAGCAGCCCTTCTTATTACGGTGAGCAGTTCTTC.

This sequence joins TRBV7-2 and TRBJ2-1; the match to TRBD2 covers 14 bases. The CDR3 sequence is 17 residues long. Germline values: CDR1 SGHTA, CDR2 FQGNSA. V shed 0 bases and J 7 bases; nucleotides not matched to a gene: 5. DNA of the CDR3: TGTGCCAGCAGCTTAGCTGGACTAGCGGGGGGTTGGAATGAGCAGTTCTTC. It codes for CASSLAGLAGGWNEQFF.

This clonotype was observed at least ten times. The rearrangement links TRBV10-2 to TRBJ2-7; 10 nucleotides line up with TRBD2. This CDR3 has 15 residues. V gave up 6 bases and J gave up 0 bases; unmatched junction bases: 5. The germline V gene has CDR1 WSHSY and CDR2 SAAADI. In DNA, the CDR3 is TGCGCCAGCAGGACTAGCGGGTCTTACTCCTACGAGCAGTACTTC. It specifies CASRTSGSYSYEQYF.

This chain joins TRBV6-1 and TRBJ2-3, with 10 bases identical to TRBD1. The CDR3 sequence is 15 residues long. Germline assignment: CDR1 MNHNS and CDR2 SASEGT. The J segment lost 3 bases and the V segment lost 6 bases, leaving 6 bases of the junction unmatched. The CDR3, as DNA: TGTGCCAGCAGAGAAAGGGACAGGGGAACAGATACGCAGTATTTT. It is translated as CASRERDRGTDTQYF.

Only a few counts were recorded for this clonotype. The rearrangement uses TRBV10-3 and TRBJ2-5, with TRBD1 matching over 7 bases. The CDR3 runs to 14 residues. The V segment lost 6 bases and the J segment 1 base; nucleotides outside the gene matches: 5. CDR1 ENHRY and CDR2 SYGVKD come from the germline V gene. The CDR3 loop reads CAIRPSGGQETQYF. CDR3 in DNA: TGTGCCATCAGGCCCTCAGGGGGCCAAGAGACCCAGTACTTC.